The present entry profiles one T cell receptor (beta chain) with its context. The CDR3 has 16 amino acids. Trimming cost V 2 bases and J 4 bases, with 16 bases left between them. The sample originates from a study of cytomegalovirus exposure and HLA in healthy donors. In the PCR, 60 Vbeta and 13 Jbeta primers were used. Here immunoSEQ multiplex PCR was the method, and the copy in TCRdb shows in-frame clones only, minus some. The sample has about 100,000 clones; more than 60% are singletons. Sequencing input: PBMCs. V usage is TRBV5-3 and J usage is TRBJ1-5; D possibly corresponds to TRBD1 (5 bases). TRBV5-3 is an open reading frame whose function is uncertain. The clonotype comes from a woman aged 18-30 years in good health and CMV-seropositive. CDR3 sequence (DNA): TGTGCCAGAAGCTTTAATCGGCAGGGATCGAATCAGCCCCAGCATTTT. It encodes CARSFNRQGSNQPQHF.